Each of the 26 T cell receptor beta chains below was sequenced from the same sample in a study of T cells after yellow fever vaccination. Each CDR3 protein gets one entry after TCRdb re-called the 5' RACE reads with MiXCR. The data contain 300,000 to 400,000 distinct CDR3 sequences, under 15% of them singletons. Sequenced material: CD4+ T cells sorted from PBMCs, taken 15 days after the yellow fever booster vaccination. These receptors were obtained from a man aged 18 to 35 who received the YFV17D yellow fever vaccine.

This clonotype was counted ten times or more. V and J are TRBV3-1 and TRBJ2-5, with D possibly matching TRBD1 (5 bases). V was shortened by 8 bases and J by 5 bases, with 12 bases between the two germline ends. The CDR3 covers 12 residues. Germline assignment: CDR1 LGHDT and CDR2 YNNKEL (reference sequence). The CDR3 reads CASESPGETQYF. Written as DNA, the CDR3 is TGTGCCAGCGAGTCGCCAGGGGAGACCCAGTACTTC.

The gene calls are TRBV6-2 or TRBV6-3 and TRBJ2-5, with D unresolved. The V end was cut by 3 bases, the J end by 5 bases, with 7 bases between. The CDR3 extends over 12 amino acids. CDR1 MNHEY and CDR2 SVGEGT come from the germline V gene. The CDR3 loop reads CASSYFLETQYF. The CDR3, as DNA: TGTGCCAGCAGTTATTTTCTCGAGACCCAGTACTTC.

This clonotype has just a few counts. V gene TRBV5-4 combines with J gene TRBJ1-4; D might be TRBD1 (5 bases). V lost 4 bases, J lost 7 bases, and 11 bases lay in between. CDR1 and CDR2 from the germline V gene are SGHNT and YYREEE (reference sequence). The CDR3 has 13 amino acids. DNA of the CDR3: TGTGCCAGCAGCCAAGGCGGGGCTGAAAAACTGTTTTTT. It encodes CASSQGGAEKLFF. Together with reference TRBV5-4 and TRBJ1-4, the CDR3 gives the full variable domain: ETGVTQSPTHLIKTRGQQVTLRCSSQSGHNTVSWYQQALGQGPQFIFQYYREEENGRGNFPPRFSGLQFPNYSSELNVNALELDDSALYLCASSQGGAEKLFFGSGTQLSVL.

The chain carries TRBV3-1 and TRBJ1-2; D is ambiguous. Trimming took off 1 base at V and 8 bases at J, with 11 bases between the two ends. This CDR3 has 13 amino acids. Per the germline V gene, CDR1 is LGHDT and CDR2 is YNNKEL (reference sequence). CDR3 nucleotide sequence: TGTGCCAGCAGCCAAGCGGCGAGATCGGGCTACACCTTC. Protein: CASSQAARSGYTF.

The chain uses TRBV9 and TRBJ2-6; D is undetermined. Trimming pared 4 bases from V and 1 base from J, leaving 12 bases between. Per germline, CDR1 SGDLS and CDR2 YYNGEE. The CDR3 extends over 16 amino acids. The chain's CDR3 is CASSFRHASGANVLTF. The CDR3 DNA is TGTGCCAGCAGCTTCCGACACGCTTCTGGGGCCAACGTCCTGACTTTC.

The gene calls are TRBV20-1 and TRBJ1-1, with a tentative D call TRBD1 (5 bases). The CDR3 sequence is 13 residues long. The germline CDR1 and CDR2 sequences are DFQATT and SNEGSKA (reference sequence). Trimming cost V 5 bases and J 0 bases, with 10 bases left between them. CDR3 DNA sequence: TGCAGTGCTCAGGGACGGATGAACACTGAAGCTTTCTTT. It is translated as CSAQGRMNTEAFF.

Many counts were recorded for this clonotype. J is TRBJ1-5 and V is TRBV12-3 or TRBV12-4; 8 bases are a match to TRBD1. V lost 6 bases, J lost 6 bases, and 10 bases stayed unmatched. This CDR3 comprises 15 residues. CDR3 in amino acids: CASRAQEQGAQPQHF. The DNA of the CDR3 is TGTGCCAGCAGGGCTCAGGAGCAGGGGGCTCAGCCCCAGCATTTT.

V is TRBV7-2 and J is TRBJ2-7; no clear D gene. The CDR3 is made up of 13 amino acids. Germline V gives CDR1 SGHTA, CDR2 FQGNSA. With 6 bases removed from V and 0 bases from J, the gap between germline ends came to 9 bases. The CDR3 DNA sequence: TGTGCCAGCAGGCCACCGAGCTCCTACGAGCAGTACTTC. Its protein is CASRPPSSYEQYF. The full variable domain, rest sourced from reference TRBV7-2 and TRBJ2-7, is GAGVSQSPSNKVTEKGKDVELRCDPISGHTALYWYRQSLGQGLEFLIYFQGNSAPDKSGLPSDRFSAERTGGSVSTLTIQRTQQEDSAVYLCASRPPSSYEQYFGPGTRLTVT.

This chain links TRBV11-2 with TRBJ2-2, with D perhaps TRBD1 (5 bases). Germline V lookup: CDR1 SGHAT, CDR2 FQNNGV. Trimming removed 3 bases at V and 7 bases at J, with 12 bases between. CDR3 length: 14 amino acids. The CDR3 DNA sequence: TGTGCCAGCAGCTTTCGCCAGGGCGGCGGGGAGCTGTTTTTT. It is translated as CASSFRQGGGELFF.

This clonotype was observed a few times. This chain joins TRBV30 and TRBJ2-2; unclear D gene. The V end was cut by 6 bases, the J end by 5 bases, with 4 bases between. Per germline, CDR1 GTSNPN and CDR2 SVGIG (reference sequence). This CDR3 region has 10 residues. The DNA for the CDR3 is TGTGCCTGCAATACCGGGGAGCTGTTTTTT. As protein: CACNTGELFF.

The rearrangement links TRBV29-1 to TRBJ2-1; D might be TRBD1 (7 bases). The V gene's germline CDR1 is SQVTM and CDR2 ANQGSEA. Trimming removed 4 bases at V and 9 bases at J, with 16 bases between. The CDR3 is made up of 13 amino acids. The CDR3 nucleotides are TGCAGCGTTGTGGCAGGGGGGCATGGTGAGCAGTTCTTC. Amino acid sequence: CSVVAGGHGEQFF.

In its sample, this clonotype was seen many times. V is TRBV28 and J is TRBJ1-6; D remains ambiguous. This CDR3 is built from 17 residues. V lost 5 bases to trimming and J lost 0 bases, with 14 bases between them. Germline CDR1 and CDR2: MDHEN and SYDVKM. The CDR3 region has the DNA TGTGCCAGCAGTCCCCTGGACGGGAGCTCCTATAATTCACCCCTCCACTTT. Residues: CASSPLDGSSYNSPLHF.

For the CDR3, the DNA is TGTGCCAGCTCACTATCGACAGAGAACACTGAAGCTTTCTTT. Protein sequence: CASSLSTENTEAFF. The V call is TRBV18, the J call TRBJ1-1; perhaps TRBD1 as D (5 bases). This CDR3 is 14 amino acids long. V gave up 4 bases and J gave up 1 base, with 10 bases separating them. CDR1 and CDR2 (germline): KGHSH, LQKENI.

V usage is TRBV5-1 and J usage is TRBJ1-2, with a possible D match to TRBD1 (5 bases). Trimming stripped 0 bases from V and 4 bases from J, with 13 bases between. The germline V gene encodes CDR1 SGHRS and CDR2 YFSETQ. The CDR3 totals 15 residues. The CDR3, as DNA: TGCGCCAGCAGCTTGGTGGAGGGGTTGGGCTATGGCTACACCTTC. This gives the protein CASSLVEGLGYGYTF. The full variable domain, in which reference TRBV5-1 and TRBJ1-2 provide the parts outside the CDR3, is KAGVTQTPRYLIKTRGQQVTLSCSPISGHRSVSWYQQTPGQGLQFLFEYFSETQRNKGNFPGRFSGRQFSNSRSEMNVSTLELGDSALYLCASSLVEGLGYGYTFGSGTRLTVV.

This clonotype has just a few counts. As DNA, the CDR3 is TGTGCCAGCAGTGCAACAGGGAACACAGATACGCAGTATTTT. This gives the protein CASSATGNTDTQYF. The chain carries TRBV2 and TRBJ2-3; the D gene is possibly TRBD1 (6 bases). V was clipped by 4 bases and J by 2 bases, with 10 bases between them. The length of the CDR3 is 14 residues. Germline values: CDR1 SNHLY, CDR2 FYNNEI.

The chain has TRBV30 and TRBJ2-3; no clear D. Trimming removed 0 bases at V and 2 bases at J, with 12 bases between. CDR3 length: 15 residues. Germline-derived CDR1 and CDR2 are GTSNPN and SVGIG (reference sequence). The DNA of the CDR3 is TGTGCCTGGAGTGTACTTGGTGGACCCACAGATACGCAGTATTTT. This gives the protein CAWSVLGGPTDTQYF.

In this sample, this clonotype turned up a few times. The genes are TRBV5-1 and TRBJ1-1; tentatively, D is TRBD1 (5 bases). Between the trimmed V and J ends, which lost 0 bases and 6 bases, there was a span of 9 bases. Germline lookup yields CDR1 SGHRS and CDR2 YFSETQ. The CDR3 is 13 amino acids. The CDR3 region is CASSLERGAEAFF. The CDR3 region has the DNA TGCGCCAGCAGCTTGGAACGGGGCGCTGAAGCTTTCTTT. Based on the CDR3 plus reference TRBV5-1 and TRBJ1-1, the full variable domain is KAGVTQTPRYLIKTRGQQVTLSCSPISGHRSVSWYQQTPGQGLQFLFEYFSETQRNKGNFPGRFSGRQFSNSRSEMNVSTLELGDSALYLCASSLERGAEAFFGQGTRLTVV.

Only a few counts were recorded for this clonotype. The chain couples TRBV6-6 to TRBJ2-7; perhaps TRBD2 as D (5 bases). Germline loops: CDR1 MNHNY, CDR2 SVGAGI (reference sequence). The CDR3 extends over 13 amino acids. Trimming shortened V by 8 bases and J by 3 bases, and 14 bases separated the two germline ends. CDR3 sequence reads: CASRGPPFYEQYV. The CDR3 coding sequence is TGTGCCAGCCGGGGTCCCCCTTTCTACGAGCAGTACGTC.

This clonotype was recorded at least ten times. The rearrangement uses TRBV7-2 and TRBJ2-5, with D hard to call. V was pared by 4 bases and J by 5 bases, with 14 bases between. This CDR3 contains 14 residues. CDR1 and CDR2 (germline): SGHTA, FQGNSA. For the CDR3, the DNA is TGTGCCAGCAGCTACCGATTTGGGTCGGAGACCCAGTACTTC. Residues: CASSYRFGSETQYF.

The table lists this clonotype with a few counts. The chain uses TRBV28 and TRBJ1-1; the D gene is possibly TRBD1 (5 bases). CDR3 size: 13 residues. V was pared by 2 bases and J by 4 bases, with 8 bases between. Per the germline V gene, CDR1 is MDHEN and CDR2 is SYDVKM. DNA of the CDR3: TGTGCCAGCAGTTTAGGGGGGTTCACTGAAGCTTTCTTT. It codes for CASSLGGFTEAFF.

This chain uses TRBV7-9 with TRBJ2-1; no clear D. The CDR3 spans 12 residues. Trimming pared 3 bases from V and 5 bases from J, leaving 5 bases between. The germline V gene has CDR1 SEHNR and CDR2 FQNEAQ (reference sequence). DNA for the CDR3: TGTGCCAGCAGCTTTACACACAATGAGCAGTTCTTC. It encodes CASSFTHNEQFF.

This clonotype was seen at least ten times. This chain's CDR3 is CATRFGGTTDTQYF. In DNA, the CDR3 is TGTGCCACCCGGTTCGGGGGGACCACAGATACGCAGTATTTT. This sequence joins TRBV7-2 and TRBJ2-3; 7 positions match TRBD2. V lost 10 bases and J lost 2; bases outside the gene matches: 9. Germline CDR1 SGHTA, CDR2 FQGNSA. The CDR3 runs to 14 residues. Full variable domain (remainder filled in from reference TRBV7-2 and TRBJ2-3): GAGVSQSPSNKVTEKGKDVELRCDPISGHTALYWYRQSLGQGLEFLIYFQGNSAPDKSGLPSDRFSAERTGGSVSTLTIQRTQQEDSAVYLCATRFGGTTDTQYFGPGTRLTVL.

The chain carries TRBV7-3 and TRBJ2-2; the match to TRBD1 covers 7 bases. J gave up 7 bases and V 5 bases, and 13 bases lay outside the gene matches. From germline, CDR1 is SGHTA and CDR2 FQGTGA. The CDR3 length is 16 residues. The CDR3 DNA is TGTGCCAGCAGCGCCTTCGAAGGGGGCTTGGACGGGGAGCTGTTTTTT. Protein: CASSAFEGGLDGELFF.

The CDR3: CASSPSFTSKGDQPQHF. The CDR3 DNA sequence: TGTGCCAGCAGCCCATCATTTACCTCGAAGGGCGATCAGCCCCAGCATTTT. This chain connects TRBV12-3 or TRBV12-4 to TRBJ1-5; D unresolved. The CDR3 sequence is 17 residues long. V gave up 6 bases and J gave up 5 bases, with 23 bases separating them.

CDR3 nucleotide sequence: TGTGCCAGCAGTTACGGAGGGATTGCCTACGAGCAGTACTTC. The encoded protein is CASSYGGIAYEQYF. The genes are TRBV6-5 and TRBJ2-7, with D perhaps TRBD2 (6 bases). Germline V gene data show CDR1 as MNHEY and CDR2 as SVGAGI. The CDR3 runs to 14 residues. The ends were cut back, 2 bases at V and 2 bases at J, with 10 bases in the middle.

This sequence joins TRBV18 and TRBJ1-2; D unclear. CDR3 size: 15 residues. Between the trimmed V and J ends, which lost 0 bases and 0 bases, there was a span of 8 bases. Germline V gene sequence: CDR1 KGHSH, CDR2 LQKENI. The CDR3 spells CASSPPFSTNYGYTF. CDR3 coding DNA: TGTGCCAGCTCACCACCGTTTAGCACTAACTATGGCTACACCTTC.